The 5 T cell receptor beta chains given below trace back to one sample, sequenced in a study of T cells in Graves' hyperthyroidism and ophthalmopathy. Regions amplified from RNA transcripts were the TCR beta CDR3 regions. HTBI primers were the set used in a first-round RT-PCR of the TCR CDR3. TCRdb re-called the multiplex PCR reads through MiXCR, storing one row per CDR3 protein. The table lists 600,000 or so distinct CDR3 sequences, about 15% of them singletons. Sequences were obtained from blood. The receptors were gathered from a woman between 50 and 59 years old with Graves' ophthalmopathy.

This chain joins TRBV27 and TRBJ2-2; possible D gene TRBD2, 5 bases. Per germline, CDR1 MNHEY and CDR2 SMNVEV (reference sequence). This CDR3 is built from 15 residues. Trimming cost V 6 bases and J 4 bases, with 15 bases left between them. CDR3 region: CASSAGLRRTGELFF. The CDR3 bases are TGTGCCAGCAGCGCGGGTCTAAGACGCACCGGGGAGCTGTTTTTT.

This clonotype was seen repeatedly, ten times or more. The chain carries TRBV30 and TRBJ1-6, with TRBD1 identical over 9 bases. CDR1 is GTSNPN, CDR2 SVGIG, per germline (reference sequence). J gave up 10 bases and V 5 bases, and 6 bases lay outside the gene matches. This CDR3 region has 13 residues. The CDR3 loop reads CAWWGQGTSPLHF. CDR3 in DNA: TGTGCCTGGTGGGGACAGGGAACGTCACCCCTCCACTTT. Complete variable domain (other parts from reference TRBV30 and TRBJ1-6): SQTIHQWPATLVQPVGSPLSLECTVEGTSNPNLYWYRQAAGRGLQLLFYSVGIGQISSEVPQNLSASRPQDRQFILSSKKLLLSDSGFYLCAWWGQGTSPLHFGNGTRLTVT.

The table lists this clonotype with a few counts. This chain links TRBV4-2 with TRBJ2-5; 12 bases are a match to TRBD2. V lost 1 base and J lost 5; bases outside the gene matches: 5. Germline lookup yields CDR1 LGHNA and CDR2 YNFKEQ. The CDR3 runs to 16 residues. CDR3 loop: CASSQGTSGMEETQYF. CDR3 coding DNA: TGTGCCAGCAGCCAAGGGACTAGCGGGATGGAGGAGACCCAGTACTTC.

Of note for this clonotype: This could be a read error, since a much larger clone is one nucleotide away. The V and J genes are TRBV28 and TRBJ2-3; 8 bases fit TRBD1. The junction had 2 bases not matched to a gene; V was cut back by 8 bases and J by 4 bases. Looked up from germline, CDR1 is MDHEN and CDR2 is SYDVKM. The CDR3 contains 12 residues. CDR3 protein: CASADRADTQYF. The DNA of the CDR3 is TGTGCCAGCGCGGACAGGGCAGATACGCAGTATTTT.

This clonotype was detected only a few times. This chain connects TRBV6-2 or TRBV6-3 to TRBJ2-1, with 12 bases lining up with TRBD2. The CDR3 length is 15 residues. The germline gives CDR1 MNHEY, CDR2 SVGEGT. V gave up 6 bases and J gave up 6 bases; unmatched junction bases: 6. CDR3: CASRQTSGSPNEQFF. In DNA form, the CDR3 reads TGTGCCAGCAGGCAGACTAGCGGGAGTCCCAATGAGCAGTTCTTC.